Below are 28 T cell receptor beta chains sequenced from a single sample in a study of vaccination and CD4 T cells after COVID-19. Time point here: late sampling 161 to 241 days after vaccination in three convalescent patients. The treatment here: roughly 10-day PBMC culture with coronavirus spike peptide pools or control peptides (ViraFEST assay). No antigens are known for them. CD4+ T cells that had been cultured provided DNA sequenced with the Oncomine TCR Beta short-read assay. A single record per CDR3 protein comes from TCRdb applying MiXCR to the PCR reads. The sample yields 25,000 or so distinct CDR3 sequences, under 40% seen once. The sequencing here drew on CD4+ T cells from blood, cultured in vitro, taken about 7 months after SARS-CoV-2 vaccination. These receptors were collected from a human donor who had recovered from COVID-19.

V usage is TRBV7-9 and J usage is TRBJ2-4; D assignment may be TRBD1 or TRBD2 (7 bases each). The V gene's germline CDR1 is SEHNR and CDR2 FQNEAQ (reference sequence). Trimming left V 5 bases short and J 9 bases short, with 17 bases between. The CDR3 extends over 14 amino acids. The CDR3 region is CASSPEGAGVIQYF. CDR3 in DNA: TGTGCCAGCAGCCCAGAGGGGGCGGGGGTCATTCAGTACTTC.

In this sample, this clonotype turned up once. V and J are TRBV10-3 and TRBJ2-5; D not resolved. The CDR3 is 18 residues long. Deletions cut 3 bases from V and 0 bases from J, with 20 bases between. Germline V lookup: CDR1 ENHRY, CDR2 SYGVKD. The CDR3 protein is CAISEKIPSHPDQETQYF. In DNA form, the CDR3 reads TGTGCCATCAGTGAAAAAATCCCCAGTCACCCGGACCAAGAGACCCAGTACTTC.

The V gene is TRBV6-1, the J gene TRBJ2-1, with a weak D call TRBD1 (6 bases). Germline V lookup: CDR1 MNHNS, CDR2 SASEGT. V was pared by 5 bases and J by 0 bases, with 14 bases between. This CDR3 has 16 residues. CDR3 nucleotides: TGTGCCAGCAGTCGGATGGGGGCTGTCTCCTACAATGAGCAGTTCTTC. This gives the protein CASSRMGAVSYNEQFF.

The chain is built from TRBV28 and TRBJ1-5, with D hard to call. CDR1 and CDR2 from the germline V gene are MDHEN and SYDVKM. V was pared by 8 bases and J by 3 bases, with 8 bases between. The CDR3 has 12 residues. CDR3 sequence (DNA): TGTGCCAGCCGATTGGACAATCAGCCCCAGCATTTT. Residues: CASRLDNQPQHF.

The genes are TRBV20-1 and TRBJ2-3; weak D call: TRBD2 (5 bases). Trimming took off 4 bases at V and 4 bases at J, with 18 bases between the two ends. Per germline, CDR1 DFQATT and CDR2 SNEGSKA (reference sequence). CDR3 length: 15 amino acids. The CDR3 here is CSAIVGVASSDTQYF. In DNA, the CDR3 is TGCAGTGCTATCGTCGGGGTAGCGAGTTCAGATACGCAGTATTTT.

V usage is TRBV27 and J usage is TRBJ2-6, with unresolved D. Germline loops: CDR1 MNHEY, CDR2 SMNVEV (reference sequence). Trimming stripped 2 bases from V and 0 bases from J, with 17 bases between. This CDR3 spans 19 amino acids. Here the CDR3 DNA reads TGTGCCAGCAGTTTAAAGGGTTGGGGTCGTTACTCTGGGGCCAACGTCCTGACTTTC. Encoded protein: CASSLKGWGRYSGANVLTF.

This clonotype was seen more than once but under ten times. The junction departs from the called germline gene at one end, perhaps through a read error. This chain connects TRBV7-7 to TRBJ2-7; D remains unclear. CDR1 is SSHAT, CDR2 FNYEAQ, per germline (reference sequence). This CDR3 spans 11 amino acids. CDR3 in amino acids: CASSFGEEQYF. The CDR3 bases are TGTGCTAGCAGCTTCGGAGAGGAGCAGTACTTC.

V usage is TRBV20-1 and J usage is TRBJ1-1; D is perhaps TRBD1 (5 bases). The CDR3 runs to 15 residues. The germline gives CDR1 DFQATT, CDR2 SNEGSKA (reference sequence). Trimming pared 1 base from V and 5 bases from J, leaving 17 bases between. CDR3 nucleotide sequence: TGCAGTGCTAGAGTAAGGGGAAACCCCCGGACTGAAGCTTTCTTT. This codes for CSARVRGNPRTEAFF.

The chain has TRBV5-1 and TRBJ2-5; D not resolved. V was shortened by 3 bases and J by 5 bases, with 14 bases between the two germline ends. This CDR3 is 14 amino acids long. Germline V gives CDR1 SGHRS, CDR2 YFSETQ. CDR3 in DNA: TGCGCCAGCAGCTCCCCAGATTACAGTGAGACCCAGTACTTC. It codes for CASSSPDYSETQYF.

The sample holds a few counts of this clonotype. The J gene is TRBJ1-5, the V gene TRBV21-1. TRBV21-1 is a pseudogene segment. The CDR3 runs to 16 residues. The CDR3 nucleotides are TGTGCCAGCAGCAAAGCGACGGTATACTTCAATCAGCCCCAGCATTTT. Amino acids: CASSKATVYFNQPQHF.

The chain employs TRBV5-4 and TRBJ2-1; TRBD2 aligns across 8 bases. Trimming cost V 3 bases and J 5 bases; bases outside gene matches: 4. Germline CDR1 and CDR2: SGHNT and YYREEE (reference sequence). The CDR3 loop spans 14 amino acids. As DNA, the CDR3 is TGTGCCAGCAGCTGGGGACTAGTCAACAATGAGCAGTTCTTC. Translating it yields CASSWGLVNNEQFF.

This sequence joins TRBV7-2 and TRBJ2-3, with D tentatively TRBD2 (6 bases). V lost 4 bases to trimming and J lost 9 bases, with 17 bases between them. The CDR3 extends over 14 amino acids. Germline CDR1 is SGHTA and CDR2 is FQGNSA. The chain's CDR3 is CASSSSAPRETQYF. The CDR3 coding sequence is TGTGCCAGCAGCTCCTCCGCGCCACGGGAGACGCAGTATTTT.

The chain is built from TRBV6-1 and TRBJ2-2; 12 positions agree with TRBD2. Germline V CDR1 and CDR2: MNHNS, SASEGT. The CDR3 runs 15 residues. J lost 7 bases, V lost 6 bases, and 6 bases had no gene match. CDR3 DNA: TGTGCCAGCAGGACTAGCGGGAGAGAGGGCGGGGAGCTGTTTTTT. This gives the protein CASRTSGREGGELFF.

The chain has TRBV20-1 and TRBJ1-1, with 8 bases aligning to TRBD1. V trimming: 0 bases; J trimming: 4 bases; junction bases outside the gene matches: 19. The CDR3 sequence is 19 residues long. Germline CDR1 reads DFQATT; CDR2 reads SNEGSKA (reference sequence). CDR3 in amino acids: CSARDPGQERESAGTEAFF. The DNA for the CDR3 is TGCAGTGCTAGAGATCCGGGACAGGAACGGGAGAGTGCCGGCACTGAAGCTTTCTTT.

The V gene is TRBV2, the J gene TRBJ1-5, with D tentatively TRBD1 (5 bases). Germline V gives CDR1 SNHLY, CDR2 FYNNEI. Between the trimmed V and J ends, which lost 6 bases and 6 bases, there was a span of 9 bases. This CDR3 has 12 residues. The CDR3 spells CASRGGGQPQHF. The CDR3 coding sequence is TGTGCCAGCAGGGGGGGAGGTCAGCCCCAGCATTTT. The whole variable domain, remainder taken from reference TRBV2 and TRBJ1-5, is EPEVTQTPSHQVTQMGQEVILRCVPISNHLYFYWYRQILGQKVEFLVSFYNNEISEKSEIFDDQFSVERPDGSNFTLKIRSTKLEDSAMYFCASRGGGQPQHFGDGTRLSIL.

V and J are TRBV7-3 and TRBJ2-7; 8 nucleotides agree with TRBD1. The CDR3 totals 13 residues. Per the germline V gene, CDR1 is SGHTA and CDR2 is FQGTGA. V shed 4 bases, J shed 6 bases, and the junction held 5 bases outside the gene matches. The CDR3 here is CASSSDRVGEQYF. The CDR3 coding sequence is TGTGCCAGCAGCTCGGACAGGGTTGGCGAGCAGTACTTC.

The chain is built from TRBV20-1 and TRBJ1-2; maybe TRBD1 (5 bases). This CDR3 spans 15 amino acids. Per germline, CDR1 DFQATT and CDR2 SNEGSKA (reference sequence). Trimming removed 0 bases from V and 8 bases from J, with 19 bases in between. The CDR3 region has the DNA TGCAGTGCTAGAGACATCCGATCCGGGACGGTGGGCTACACCTTC. This codes for CSARDIRSGTVGYTF.

This clonotype showed up just a few times. V gene TRBV2 combines with J gene TRBJ2-5; D gene unclear. The CDR3 length is 12 residues. Germline CDR1 is SNHLY and CDR2 is FYNNEI. Trimming removed 7 bases at V and 2 bases at J, with 8 bases between. The CDR3 loop is CASIGQQETQYF. The CDR3 bases are TGTGCCAGCATCGGGCAACAAGAGACCCAGTACTTC.

The rearrangement joins TRBV5-4 to TRBJ2-1; D is undetermined. Germline CDR1 reads SGHNT; CDR2 reads YYREEE (reference sequence). This CDR3 has 16 residues. The V gene lost 1 base and the J gene lost 0 bases, with 11 bases spanning the gap. The chain's CDR3 is CASSLSYRSSYNEQFF. CDR3 DNA sequence: TGTGCCAGCAGCTTGTCGTACAGAAGCTCCTACAATGAGCAGTTCTTC.

The rearrangement joins TRBV7-9 to TRBJ2-5, with 8 bases matching TRBD1. In germline, CDR1 is SEHNR, CDR2 FQNEAQ (reference sequence). J gave up 2 bases and V 2 bases, and 4 bases lay outside the gene matches. The CDR3 runs to 15 residues. The CDR3 reads CASSLMTGAQETQYF. For the CDR3, the DNA is TGTGCCAGCAGCTTAATGACAGGGGCTCAAGAGACCCAGTACTTC.

The V and J genes are TRBV7-2 and TRBJ1-3; D uncertain. Germline CDR1 SGHTA, CDR2 FQGNSA. The CDR3 is 13 residues long. V shed 5 bases and J shed 0 bases, with 5 bases lying between them. The CDR3 DNA reads as TGTGCCAGCAGCCCCTACTCTGGAAACACCATATATTTT. The encoded protein is CASSPYSGNTIYF.

This clonotype has more than one count but fewer than ten. This rearrangement joins TRBV7-6 to TRBJ2-1; TRBD2 aligns across 11 bases. The V and J ends lost 4 bases and 7 bases, in that order; junction bases with no gene match: 12. CDR3 length equals 17 residues. From germline, CDR1 is SGHVS and CDR2 FNYEAQ. The CDR3 region is CASSSLSGRALSNEQFF. The CDR3 DNA follows: TGTGCCAGCAGCTCTCTTAGCGGGAGGGCCCTATCGAATGAGCAGTTCTTC.

This chain uses TRBV6-2 or TRBV6-3 with TRBJ1-5; D is ambiguous. The CDR3 consists of 15 residues. CDR1 is MNHEY, CDR2 SVGEGT, per germline. Trimming removed 0 bases at V and 1 base at J, with 7 bases between. The CDR3 region is CASSYSHGSNQPQHF. The DNA of the CDR3 is TGTGCCAGCAGTTACTCGCACGGAAGCAATCAGCCCCAGCATTTT.

V and J are TRBV6-1 and TRBJ1-5; D call uncertain. With 3 bases removed from V and 3 bases from J, the gap between germline ends came to 6 bases. The CDR3 length is 13 residues. CDR1 is MNHNS and CDR2 is SASEGT in the germline V gene. The CDR3 spells CASSDEVNQPQHF. DNA of the CDR3: TGTGCCAGCAGTGACGAGGTCAATCAGCCCCAGCATTTT.

In this sample, this clonotype turned up a few times. The chain combines TRBV20-1 with TRBJ2-2, with TRBD2 identical over 9 bases. Germline V gene data show CDR1 as DFQATT and CDR2 as SNEGSKA (reference sequence). With 6 bases clipped from V and 2 bases from J, the junction kept 13 bases outside the gene matches. The CDR3 is 17 residues long. CDR3 protein: CSARRASGDLNTGELFF. The CDR3 region has the DNA TGCAGTGCCAGAAGGGCTAGCGGGGACCTTAACACCGGGGAGCTGTTTTTT.

This clonotype turned up a few times. V and J are TRBV7-3 and TRBJ2-3, with D perhaps TRBD1 (6 bases). This CDR3 spans 14 amino acids. Germline CDR1 and CDR2: SGHTA and FQGTGA. The germline V and J ends were trimmed by 5 bases and 3 bases, with 12 bases remaining between them. This CDR3 reads CASSPWDKTDTQYF. CDR3 nucleotide sequence: TGTGCCAGCAGCCCCTGGGACAAAACAGATACGCAGTATTTT.

In the case of this clonotype: A much larger clonotype is one base distant, so this may be a read error. Likely a read error: the CDR3 ends without its conserved phenylalanine or tryptophan. The chain uses TRBV7-6 and TRBJ1-2; D is unclear. The germline V and J ends were trimmed by 4 bases and 2 bases, with 11 bases remaining between them. The CDR3 consists of 14 residues. Germline V lookup: CDR1 SGHVS, CDR2 FNYEAQ. The CDR3 here is CASSSEGRNYGYTV. CDR3 DNA sequence: TGTGCCAGCAGCTCCGAGGGCCGAAACTATGGCTACACCGTC.

This clonotype has a handful of counts. The chain combines TRBV6-1 with TRBJ2-7; D remains ambiguous. V gave up 10 bases and J gave up 2 bases, with 12 bases separating them. CDR1 and CDR2 from the germline V gene are MNHNS and SASEGT. The CDR3 covers 12 residues. The CDR3 DNA reads as TGTGCCACCAGCAGCACCACCTACGAGCAGTACTTC. Translating gives CATSSTTYEQYF.